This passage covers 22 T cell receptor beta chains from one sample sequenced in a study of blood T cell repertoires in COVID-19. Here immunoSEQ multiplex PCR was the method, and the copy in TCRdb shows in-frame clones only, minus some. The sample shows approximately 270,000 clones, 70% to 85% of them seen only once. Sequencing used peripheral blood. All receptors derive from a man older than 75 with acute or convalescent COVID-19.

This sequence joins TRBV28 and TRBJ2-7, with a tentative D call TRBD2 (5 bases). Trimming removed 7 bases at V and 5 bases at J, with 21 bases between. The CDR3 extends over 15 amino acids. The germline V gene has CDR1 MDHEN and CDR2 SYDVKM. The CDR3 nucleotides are TGTGCCAGCACCAATTTGCCTGCGGGCGTCCACGAGCAGTACTTC. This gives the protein CASTNLPAGVHEQYF.

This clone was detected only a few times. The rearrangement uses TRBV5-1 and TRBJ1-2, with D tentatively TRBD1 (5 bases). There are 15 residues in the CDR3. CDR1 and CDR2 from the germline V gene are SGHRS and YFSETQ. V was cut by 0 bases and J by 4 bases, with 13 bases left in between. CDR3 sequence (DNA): TGCGCCAGCAGCTTGGCCTCGGGAGGGGCCTATGGCTACACCTTC. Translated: CASSLASGGAYGYTF.

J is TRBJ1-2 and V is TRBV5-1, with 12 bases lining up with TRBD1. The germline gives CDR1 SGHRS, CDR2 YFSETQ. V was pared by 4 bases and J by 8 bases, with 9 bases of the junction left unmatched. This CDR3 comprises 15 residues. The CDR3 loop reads CASSIPGQGAEGYTF. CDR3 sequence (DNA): TGCGCCAGCAGCATACCGGGACAGGGGGCGGAGGGCTACACCTTC.

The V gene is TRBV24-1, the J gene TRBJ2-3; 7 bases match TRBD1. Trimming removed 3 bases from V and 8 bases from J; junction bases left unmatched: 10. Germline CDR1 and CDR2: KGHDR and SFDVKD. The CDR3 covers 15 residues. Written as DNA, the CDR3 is TGTGCCACCAGTGATCAGGACAGGCTCGGGACTACGCAGTATTTT. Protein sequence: CATSDQDRLGTTQYF.

CDR3 region: CASSSTSGGNTEAFF. The CDR3, as DNA: TGTGCCAGCAGCTCTACTTCGGGGGGGAACACTGAAGCTTTCTTT. V usage is TRBV11-1 and J usage is TRBJ1-1, with D possibly TRBD1 on 5 matching bases. The germline V gene encodes CDR1 SGHAT and CDR2 FQDESV (reference sequence). The CDR3 runs 15 residues. The V and J ends lost 4 bases and 1 base respectively, with 13 bases between them. Together with reference TRBV11-1 and TRBJ1-1, the CDR3 gives the full variable domain: EAEVAQSPRYKITEKSQAVAFWCDPISGHATLYWYRQILGQGPELLVQFQDESVVDDSQLPKDRFSAERLKGVDSTLKIQPAELGDSAMYLCASSSTSGGNTEAFFGQGTRLTVV.

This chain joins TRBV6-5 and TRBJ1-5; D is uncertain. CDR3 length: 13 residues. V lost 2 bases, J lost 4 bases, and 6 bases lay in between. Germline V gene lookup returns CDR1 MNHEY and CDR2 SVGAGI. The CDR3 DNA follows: TGTGCCAGCAGTTACCTCGAGAATCAGCCCCAGCATTTT. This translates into CASSYLENQPQHF.

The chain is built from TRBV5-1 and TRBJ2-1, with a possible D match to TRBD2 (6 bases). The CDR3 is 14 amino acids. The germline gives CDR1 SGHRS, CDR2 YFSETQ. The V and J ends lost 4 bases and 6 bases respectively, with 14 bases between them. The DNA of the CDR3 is TGCGCCAGCAGCGAGGTTACTAGCTTCAATGAGCAGTTCTTC. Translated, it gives CASSEVTSFNEQFF. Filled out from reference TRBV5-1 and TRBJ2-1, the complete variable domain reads KAGVTQTPRYLIKTRGQQVTLSCSPISGHRSVSWYQQTPGQGLQFLFEYFSETQRNKGNFPGRFSGRQFSNSRSEMNVSTLELGDSALYLCASSEVTSFNEQFFGPGTRLTVL.

The CDR3 protein is CASRSDRYSNQPQHF. The DNA of the CDR3 is TGTGCCAGCAGATCTGACAGGTATAGCAATCAGCCCCAGCATTTT. The genes are TRBV28 and TRBJ1-5; weak D call: TRBD1 (6 bases). The CDR3 totals 15 residues. CDR1 is MDHEN, CDR2 SYDVKM, per germline. Trimming shortened V by 6 bases and J by 0 bases, and 12 bases separated the two germline ends.

The CDR3 here is CASSLLFQGPSNQPQHF. DNA for the CDR3: TGTGCCAGCAGCTTACTCTTTCAGGGGCCTAGCAATCAGCCCCAGCATTTT. The chain is built from TRBV7-8 and TRBJ1-5, with a weak D call TRBD1 (6 bases). This CDR3 region has 17 residues. CDR1 and CDR2 (germline): SGHVS, FQNEAQ. V was cut by 2 bases and J by 0 bases, with 14 bases left in between.

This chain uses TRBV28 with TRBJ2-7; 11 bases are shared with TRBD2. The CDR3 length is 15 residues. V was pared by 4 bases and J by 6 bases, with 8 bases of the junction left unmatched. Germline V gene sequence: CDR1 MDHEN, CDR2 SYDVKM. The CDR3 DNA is TGTGCCAGCAGTTCACCTAGCGGGGGGCCACGCGAGCAGTACTTC. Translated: CASSSPSGGPREQYF.

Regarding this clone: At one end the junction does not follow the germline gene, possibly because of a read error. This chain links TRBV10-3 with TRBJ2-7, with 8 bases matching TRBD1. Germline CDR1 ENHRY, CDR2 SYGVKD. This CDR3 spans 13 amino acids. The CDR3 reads CAISDTLRDRKNF. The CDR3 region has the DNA TGTGCCATCAGTGATACCCTCCGGGACAGGAAGAACTTC.

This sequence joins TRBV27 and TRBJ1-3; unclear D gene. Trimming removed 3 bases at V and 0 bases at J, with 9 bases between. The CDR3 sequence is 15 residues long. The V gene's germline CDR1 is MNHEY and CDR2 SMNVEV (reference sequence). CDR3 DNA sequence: TGTGCCAGCAGTTTTAGCGGGAGCTCTGGAAACACCATATATTTT. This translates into CASSFSGSSGNTIYF.

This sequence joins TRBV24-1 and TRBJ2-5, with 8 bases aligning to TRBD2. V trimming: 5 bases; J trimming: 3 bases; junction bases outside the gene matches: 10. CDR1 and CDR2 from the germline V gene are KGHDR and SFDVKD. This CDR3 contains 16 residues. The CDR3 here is CATSGGVAGMKETQYF. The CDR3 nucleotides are TGTGCCACCAGTGGGGGGGTAGCGGGAATGAAAGAGACCCAGTACTTC.

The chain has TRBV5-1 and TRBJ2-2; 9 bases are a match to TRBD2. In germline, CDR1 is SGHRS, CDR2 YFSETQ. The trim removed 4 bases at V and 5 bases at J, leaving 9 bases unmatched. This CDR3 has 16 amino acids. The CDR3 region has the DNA TGCGCCAGCAGCGCCCGACTAGCGGATACGACCGGGGAGCTGTTTTTT. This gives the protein CASSARLADTTGELFF.

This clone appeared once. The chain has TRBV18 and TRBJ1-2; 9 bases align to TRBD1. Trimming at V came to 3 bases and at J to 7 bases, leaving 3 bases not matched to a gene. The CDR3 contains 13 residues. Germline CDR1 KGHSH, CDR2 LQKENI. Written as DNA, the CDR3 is TGTGCCAGCTCACCCGGGACAGGGATTGGCTACACCTTC. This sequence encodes CASSPGTGIGYTF.

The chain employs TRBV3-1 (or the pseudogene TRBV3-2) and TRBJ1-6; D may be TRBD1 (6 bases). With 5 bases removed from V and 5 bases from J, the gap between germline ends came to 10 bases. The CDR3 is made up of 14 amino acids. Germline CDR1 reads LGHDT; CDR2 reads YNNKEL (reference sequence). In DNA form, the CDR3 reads TGTGCCAGCAGCTCCGGACAGAATAATTCACCCCTCCACTTT. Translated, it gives CASSSGQNNSPLHF.

The CDR3 sequence: CASRLTGGGDTQYF. The CDR3 region has the DNA TGTGCCAGCAGACTGACCGGCGGCGGAGATACGCAGTATTTT. This rearrangement joins TRBV11-2 to TRBJ2-3; D unresolved. Between the trimmed V and J ends, which lost 6 bases and 5 bases, there was a span of 15 bases. This CDR3 contains 14 residues. The V gene's germline CDR1 is SGHAT and CDR2 FQNNGV.

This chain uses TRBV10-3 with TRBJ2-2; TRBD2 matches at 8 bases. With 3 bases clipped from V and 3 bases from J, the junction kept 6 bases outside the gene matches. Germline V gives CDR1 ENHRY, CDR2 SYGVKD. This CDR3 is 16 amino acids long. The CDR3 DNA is TGTGCCATCAGTGACCGGGAGGGACACGACACCGGGGAGCTGTTTTTT. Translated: CAISDREGHDTGELFF.

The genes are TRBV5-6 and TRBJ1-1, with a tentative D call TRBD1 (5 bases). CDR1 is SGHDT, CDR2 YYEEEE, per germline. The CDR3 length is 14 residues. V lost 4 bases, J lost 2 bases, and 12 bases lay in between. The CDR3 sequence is CASSHFDRNTEAFF. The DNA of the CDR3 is TGTGCCAGCAGCCACTTCGACAGAAACACTGAAGCTTTCTTT.

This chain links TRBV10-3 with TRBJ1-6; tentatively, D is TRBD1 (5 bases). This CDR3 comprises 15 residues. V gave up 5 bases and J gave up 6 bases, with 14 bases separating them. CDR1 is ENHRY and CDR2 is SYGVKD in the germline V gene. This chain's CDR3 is CAISLSQGPNSPLHF. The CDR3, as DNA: TGTGCCATCAGTCTTTCCCAGGGCCCTAATTCACCCCTCCACTTT.

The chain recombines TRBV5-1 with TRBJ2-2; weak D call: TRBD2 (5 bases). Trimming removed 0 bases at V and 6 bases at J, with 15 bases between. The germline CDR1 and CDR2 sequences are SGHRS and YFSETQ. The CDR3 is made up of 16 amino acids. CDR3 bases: TGCGCCAGCAGCTTGGGTGGAACGATCGGGGCCGGGGAGCTGTTTTTT. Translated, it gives CASSLGGTIGAGELFF.

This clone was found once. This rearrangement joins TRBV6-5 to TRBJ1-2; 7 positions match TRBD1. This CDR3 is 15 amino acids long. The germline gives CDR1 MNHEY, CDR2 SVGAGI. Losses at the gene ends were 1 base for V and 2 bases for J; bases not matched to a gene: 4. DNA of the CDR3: TGTGCCAGCAGTTACTATAAACAGGGGAACTATGGCTACACCTTC. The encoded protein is CASSYYKQGNYGYTF.